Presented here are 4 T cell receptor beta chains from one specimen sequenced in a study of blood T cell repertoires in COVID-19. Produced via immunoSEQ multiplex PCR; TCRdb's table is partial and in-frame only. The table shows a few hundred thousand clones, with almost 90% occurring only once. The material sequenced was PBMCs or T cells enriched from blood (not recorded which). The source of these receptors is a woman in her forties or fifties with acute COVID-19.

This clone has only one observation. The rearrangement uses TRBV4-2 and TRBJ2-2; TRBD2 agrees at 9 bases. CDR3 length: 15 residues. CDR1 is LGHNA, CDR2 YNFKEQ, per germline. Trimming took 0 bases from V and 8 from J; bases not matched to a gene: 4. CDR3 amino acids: CASSQDGGRVGELFF. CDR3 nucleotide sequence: TGTGCCAGCAGCCAAGATGGCGGGAGGGTGGGGGAGCTGTTTTTT.

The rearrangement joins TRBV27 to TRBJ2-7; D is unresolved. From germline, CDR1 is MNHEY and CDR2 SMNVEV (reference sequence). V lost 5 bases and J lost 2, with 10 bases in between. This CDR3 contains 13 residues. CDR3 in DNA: TGTGCCAGCAGTCCCGACACAGCCTACGAGCAGTACTTC. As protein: CASSPDTAYEQYF.

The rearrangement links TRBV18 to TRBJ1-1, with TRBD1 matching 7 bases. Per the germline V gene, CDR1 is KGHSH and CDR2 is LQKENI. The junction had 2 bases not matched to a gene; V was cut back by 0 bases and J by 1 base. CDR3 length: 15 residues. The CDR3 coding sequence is TGTGCCAGCTCACCACCGGGACAGCCGAACACTGAAGCTTTCTTT. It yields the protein CASSPPGQPNTEAFF.

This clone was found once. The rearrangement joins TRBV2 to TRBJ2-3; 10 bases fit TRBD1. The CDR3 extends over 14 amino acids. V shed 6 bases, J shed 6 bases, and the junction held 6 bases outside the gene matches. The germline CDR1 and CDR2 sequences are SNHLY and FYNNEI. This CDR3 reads CASSWDRGWDTQYF. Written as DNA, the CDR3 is TGTGCCAGCAGCTGGGACAGGGGTTGGGATACGCAGTATTTT.